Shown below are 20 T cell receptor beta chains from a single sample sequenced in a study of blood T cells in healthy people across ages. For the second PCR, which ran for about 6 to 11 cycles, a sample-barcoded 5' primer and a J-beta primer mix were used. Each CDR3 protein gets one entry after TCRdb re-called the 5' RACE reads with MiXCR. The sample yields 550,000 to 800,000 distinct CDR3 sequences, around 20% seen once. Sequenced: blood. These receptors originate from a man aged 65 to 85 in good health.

The CDR3 protein is CASSQDWGQGVYEQYF. The CDR3 coding sequence is TGCGCCAGCAGCCAAGATTGGGGACAGGGTGTTTACGAGCAGTACTTC. The chain employs TRBV4-3 and TRBJ2-7; 9 nucleotides align to TRBD1. J gave up 4 bases and V 0 bases, and 7 bases lay outside the gene matches. Germline loops: CDR1 LGHNA, CDR2 YSLEER. The CDR3 extends over 16 amino acids.

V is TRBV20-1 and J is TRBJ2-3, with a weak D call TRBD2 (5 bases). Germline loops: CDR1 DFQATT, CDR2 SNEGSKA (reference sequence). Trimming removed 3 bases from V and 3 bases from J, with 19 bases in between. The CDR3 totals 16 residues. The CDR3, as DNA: TGCAGTGCTAGCCCTCGATCGGGGATCCTGACAGATACGCAGTATTTT. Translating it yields CSASPRSGILTDTQYF.

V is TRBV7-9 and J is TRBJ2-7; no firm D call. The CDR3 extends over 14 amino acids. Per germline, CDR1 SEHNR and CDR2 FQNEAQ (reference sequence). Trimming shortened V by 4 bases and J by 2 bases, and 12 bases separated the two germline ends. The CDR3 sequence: CASSSNQAPYEQYF. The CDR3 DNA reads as TGTGCCAGCAGCTCGAATCAGGCTCCCTACGAGCAGTACTTC.

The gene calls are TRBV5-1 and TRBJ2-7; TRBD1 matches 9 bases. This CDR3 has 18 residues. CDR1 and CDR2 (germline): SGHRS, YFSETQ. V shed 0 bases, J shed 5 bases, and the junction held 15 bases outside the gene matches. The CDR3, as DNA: TGCGCCAGCAGCTTGGCCCCCGTTGGACAGGGGACTTTCCACGAGCAGTACTTC. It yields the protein CASSLAPVGQGTFHEQYF.

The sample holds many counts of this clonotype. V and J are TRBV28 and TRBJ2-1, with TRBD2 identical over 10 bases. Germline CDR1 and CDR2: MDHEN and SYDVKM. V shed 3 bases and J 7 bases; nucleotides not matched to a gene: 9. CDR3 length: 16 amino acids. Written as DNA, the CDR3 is TGTGCCAGCAGTTTGCGTAGCGGGAGGCTATTTAATGAGCAGTTCTTC. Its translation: CASSLRSGRLFNEQFF.

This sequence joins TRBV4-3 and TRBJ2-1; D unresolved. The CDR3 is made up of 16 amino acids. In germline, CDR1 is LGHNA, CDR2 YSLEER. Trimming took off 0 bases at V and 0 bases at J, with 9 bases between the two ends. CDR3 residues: CASSQDRSYSYNEQFF. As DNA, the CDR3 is TGCGCCAGCAGCCAAGATCGCAGCTACTCCTACAATGAGCAGTTCTTC.

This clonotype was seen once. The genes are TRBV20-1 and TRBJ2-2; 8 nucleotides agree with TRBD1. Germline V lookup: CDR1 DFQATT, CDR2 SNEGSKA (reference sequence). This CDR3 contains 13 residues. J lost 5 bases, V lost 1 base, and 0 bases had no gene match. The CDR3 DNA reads TGCAGTGCTAGAGGGACAGGGACCGGGGAGCTGTTTTTT. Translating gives CSARGTGTGELFF.

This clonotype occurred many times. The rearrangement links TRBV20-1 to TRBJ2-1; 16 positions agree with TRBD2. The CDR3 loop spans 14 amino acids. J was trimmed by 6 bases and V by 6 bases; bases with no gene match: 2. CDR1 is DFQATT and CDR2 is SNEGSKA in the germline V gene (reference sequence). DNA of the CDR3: TGCAGTGCGGGGACTAGCGGGAGGGCCAATGAGCAGTTCTTC. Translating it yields CSAGTSGRANEQFF.

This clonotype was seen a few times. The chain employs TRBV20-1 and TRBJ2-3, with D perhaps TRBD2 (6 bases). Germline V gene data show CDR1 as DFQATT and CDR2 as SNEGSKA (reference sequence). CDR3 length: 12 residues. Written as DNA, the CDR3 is TGCGGGTTCGGGAGCCCCCCAGATACGCAGTATTTT. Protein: CGFGSPPDTQYF.

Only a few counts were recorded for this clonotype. This CDR3 is CASNLLAGYEQYF. Written as DNA, the CDR3 is TGTGCCAGCAATCTACTAGCGGGATACGAGCAGTACTTC. The rearrangement links TRBV6-2 or TRBV6-3 to TRBJ2-5, with 10 bases fitting TRBD2. The assigned J gene may be wrong: the sequence end matches TRBJ2-7 better. Germline CDR1 reads MNHEY; CDR2 reads SVGEGT. This CDR3 has 13 amino acids.

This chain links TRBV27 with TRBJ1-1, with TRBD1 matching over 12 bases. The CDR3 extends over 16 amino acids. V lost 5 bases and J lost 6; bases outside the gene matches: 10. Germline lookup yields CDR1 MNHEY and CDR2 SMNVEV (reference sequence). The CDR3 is CASSPEWGQGASEAFF. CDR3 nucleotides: TGTGCCAGCAGTCCAGAATGGGGACAGGGGGCGTCTGAAGCTTTCTTT.

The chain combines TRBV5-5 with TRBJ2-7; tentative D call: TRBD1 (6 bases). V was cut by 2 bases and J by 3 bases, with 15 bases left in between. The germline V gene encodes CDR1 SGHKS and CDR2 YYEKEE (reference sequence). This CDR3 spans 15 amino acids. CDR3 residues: CASSFLMGHIYEQYF. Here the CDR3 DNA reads TGTGCCAGCAGCTTTTTGATGGGACACATCTACGAGCAGTACTTC.

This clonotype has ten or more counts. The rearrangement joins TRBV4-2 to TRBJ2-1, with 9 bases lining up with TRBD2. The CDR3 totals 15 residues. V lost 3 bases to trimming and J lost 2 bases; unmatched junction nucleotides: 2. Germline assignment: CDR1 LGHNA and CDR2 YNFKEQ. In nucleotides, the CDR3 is TGTGCCAGCAGCCAGACTAGCGGCCCCTACAATGAGCAGTTCTTC. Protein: CASSQTSGPYNEQFF.

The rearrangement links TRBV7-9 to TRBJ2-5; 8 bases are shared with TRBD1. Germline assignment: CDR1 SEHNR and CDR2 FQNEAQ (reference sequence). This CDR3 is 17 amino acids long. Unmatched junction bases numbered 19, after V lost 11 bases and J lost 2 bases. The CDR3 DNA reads TGTGCCGGCACGTTGCCGGGGCAGGGGGCCCCTCAAGAGACCCAGTACTTC. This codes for CAGTLPGQGAPQETQYF.

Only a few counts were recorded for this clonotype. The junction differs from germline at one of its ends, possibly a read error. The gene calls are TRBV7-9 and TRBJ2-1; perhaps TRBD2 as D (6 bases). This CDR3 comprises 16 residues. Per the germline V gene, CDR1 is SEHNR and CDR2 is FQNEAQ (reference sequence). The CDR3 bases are TGTGCCAGCAGCTTAGGGGCAGGGAGGTTATACAATGAGCAGCTCTTC. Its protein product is CASSLGAGRLYNEQLF.

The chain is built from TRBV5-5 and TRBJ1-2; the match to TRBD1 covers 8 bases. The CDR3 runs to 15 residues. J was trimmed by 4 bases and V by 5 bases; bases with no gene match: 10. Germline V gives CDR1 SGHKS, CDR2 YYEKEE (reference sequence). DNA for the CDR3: TGTGCCAGCAGATCAAGTCAGGGGGCAGGCTATGGCTACACCTTC. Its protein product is CASRSSQGAGYGYTF.

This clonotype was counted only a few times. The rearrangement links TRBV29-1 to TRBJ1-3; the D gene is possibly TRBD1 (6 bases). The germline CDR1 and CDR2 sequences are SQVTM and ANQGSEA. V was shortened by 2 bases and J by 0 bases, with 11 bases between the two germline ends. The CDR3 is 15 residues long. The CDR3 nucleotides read TGCAGCGTTGAATACAGGGAGGGCTCTGGAAACACCATATATTTT. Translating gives CSVEYREGSGNTIYF.

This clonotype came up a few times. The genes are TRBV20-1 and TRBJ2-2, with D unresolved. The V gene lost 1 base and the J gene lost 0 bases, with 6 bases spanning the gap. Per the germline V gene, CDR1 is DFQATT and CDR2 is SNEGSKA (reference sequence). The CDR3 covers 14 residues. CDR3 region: CSARVRANTGELFF. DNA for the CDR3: TGCAGTGCTAGAGTCAGAGCGAACACCGGGGAGCTGTTTTTT.

Written as DNA, the CDR3 is TGTGCCAGCTCACCAATCGTAGTCCACAATGAGCAGTTCTTC. Its protein product is CASSPIVVHNEQFF. This sequence joins TRBV18 and TRBJ2-1, with D unresolved. Per germline, CDR1 KGHSH and CDR2 LQKENI. The CDR3 runs to 14 residues. V gave up 2 bases and J gave up 5 bases, with 10 bases separating them. The complete variable domain, with remaining parts taken from reference TRBV18 and TRBJ2-1, reads NAGVMQNPRHLVRRRGQEARLRCSPMKGHSHVYWYRQLPEEGLKFMVYLQKENIIDESGMPKERFSAEFPKEGPSILRIQQVVRGDSAAYFCASSPIVVHNEQFFGPGTRLTVL.

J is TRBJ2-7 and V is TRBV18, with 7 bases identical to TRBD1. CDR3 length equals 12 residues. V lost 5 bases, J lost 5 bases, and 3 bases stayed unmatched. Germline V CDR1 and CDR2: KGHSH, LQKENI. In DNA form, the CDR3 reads TGTGCCAGCTCAACAACAGGGGACGAGCAGTACTTC. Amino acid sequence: CASSTTGDEQYF.